This entry features one T cell receptor (beta chain) sequence. As yet, its antigen is unknown. CDR3 length: 16 amino acids. V lost 3 bases, J lost 4 bases, and 11 bases stayed unmatched. Per germline, CDR1 LGHDT and CDR2 YNNKEL (reference sequence). The sample belongs to a study of T cell responses to AZD1222 COVID-19 vaccine. At the level of the study: Second-dose intervals of approximately 4 or approximately 12 weeks were pooled. The study, taken as a whole, reports: Clonal diversity was possibly underestimated; the donors were predominantly white British and more often female. It was only a handful of AZD1222 recipients who were seropositive at baseline.

The table came from immunoSEQ multiplex PCR; TCRdb's copy has only in-frame clones and leaves some out. The profile shows roughly 100,000 clones, about nine tenths of them singletons. The origin of this receptor is an adult in good health. The sample in question was peripheral blood, obtained on day 0 of AZD1222 vaccination. The chain couples TRBV3-1 (or the pseudogene TRBV3-2) to TRBJ2-7; 8 nucleotides match TRBD2. The DNA of the CDR3 is TGTGCCAGCAGCCAGGACCTCAGCGGGAGCTTTTACGAGCAGTACTTC. Amino acids: CASSQDLSGSFYEQYF.